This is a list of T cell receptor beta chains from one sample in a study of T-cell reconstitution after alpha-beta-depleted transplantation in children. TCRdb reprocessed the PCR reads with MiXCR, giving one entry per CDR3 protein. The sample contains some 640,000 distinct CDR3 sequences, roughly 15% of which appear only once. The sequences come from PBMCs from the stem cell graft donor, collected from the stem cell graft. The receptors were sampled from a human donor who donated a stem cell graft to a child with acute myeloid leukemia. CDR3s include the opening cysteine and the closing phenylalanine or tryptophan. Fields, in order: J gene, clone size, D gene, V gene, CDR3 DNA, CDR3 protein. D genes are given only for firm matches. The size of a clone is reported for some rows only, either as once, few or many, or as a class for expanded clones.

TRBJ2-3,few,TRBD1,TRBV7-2,TGTGCCAGCAGCTTAGTGAGGGGGCAGTGGAGCACAGATACGCAGTATTTT,CASSLVRGQWSTDTQYF
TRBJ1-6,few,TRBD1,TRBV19,TGTGCCAGTAGTATAGGACAGGGAAATTCACCCCTCCACTTT,CASSIGQGNSPLHF
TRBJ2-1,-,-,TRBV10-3,TGTGCCATCAGTGATCGGATAAAGGACAGGCCACCGGGGGAGGAAAATGAGCAGTTCTTC,CAISDRIKDRPPGEENEQFF
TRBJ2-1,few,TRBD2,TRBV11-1,TGTGCCAGCAGCTTACCAAGTGGGGGAAGCGGGGGTTACAATGAGCAGTTCTTC,CASSLPSGGSGGYNEQFF
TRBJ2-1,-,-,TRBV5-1,TGCGCCAGCAGCTCTGACAGTCCCAATGAGCAGTTCTTC,CASSSDSPNEQFF
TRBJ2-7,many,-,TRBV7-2,TGTGCCAGCAGCTTAAGGGAAGGCGACAGGGAGCAGTACTTC,CASSLREGDREQYF
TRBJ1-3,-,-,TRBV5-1,TGCGCCAGCAGCCAAGGGACCGATGGAAACACCATATATTTT,CASSQGTDGNTIYF
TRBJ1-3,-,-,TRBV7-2,TGTGCCAGCAGCCCCCGCGCGGCGGCCTCTGGAAACACCATATATTTT,CASSPRAAASGNTIYF
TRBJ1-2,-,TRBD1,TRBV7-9,TGTGCCAGCAGCACCTCAGGGGGTAATGGCTACACCTTC,CASSTSGGNGYTF
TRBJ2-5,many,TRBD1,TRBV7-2,TGTGCCAGCAGCTATGGGCAGGGGGTCGGGGAGACCCAGTACTTC,CASSYGQGVGETQYF
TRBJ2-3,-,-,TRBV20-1,TGCAGTGCTCACCGCCTACAGGCTGCCTCAGATACGCAGTATTTT,CSAHRLQAASDTQYF
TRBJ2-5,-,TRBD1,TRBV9,TGTGCCAGCAGCGTAGGGGGACAGAAACAAGAGACCCAGTACTTC,CASSVGGQKQETQYF
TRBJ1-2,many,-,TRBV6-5,TGTGCCAGCAGTTACTCTGATGGGGTTACAGGCAATGGCTACACCTTC,CASSYSDGVTGNGYTF
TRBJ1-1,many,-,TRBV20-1,TGCAGTGCTCCTCACCTGCGGGGTTCGAACACTGAAGCTTTCTTT,CSAPHLRGSNTEAFF
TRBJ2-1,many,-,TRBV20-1,TGCAGTGCCCGAGATGGGGTCAATGAGCAGTTCTTC,CSARDGVNEQFF
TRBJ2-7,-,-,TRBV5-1,TGCGCCAGCAGCTTGCGTGTAGGGAGTAACGAGCAGTACTTC,CASSLRVGSNEQYF
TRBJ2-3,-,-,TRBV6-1,TGTGCCAGCAGCCTACGCGGGACAGCGTACACAGATACGCAGTATTTT,CASSLRGTAYTDTQYF
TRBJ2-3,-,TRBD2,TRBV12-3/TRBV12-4,TGTGCCAGCACCCCGAGGAGCGGGGGGGCGACAGATACGCAGTATTTT,CASTPRSGGATDTQYF
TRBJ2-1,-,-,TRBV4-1,TGCGCCAGCAGCCAAGGCCTCGGGAACAATGAGCAGTTCTTC,CASSQGLGNNEQFF
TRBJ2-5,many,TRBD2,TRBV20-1,TGCAGTGCTAGTCGGCCCTTAGGCGGGGGGGCTATACAAGAGACCCAGTACTTC,CSASRPLGGGAIQETQYF
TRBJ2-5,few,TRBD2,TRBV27,TGTGCCAGCAGTTTTGCGGGGGGCGTAAGTGAGACCCAGTACTTC,CASSFAGGVSETQYF
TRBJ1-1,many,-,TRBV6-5,TGTGCCAGCACCCAAGGGGGAATTGAAGCTTTCTTT,CASTQGGIEAFF
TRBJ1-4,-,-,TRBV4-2,TGTGCCAGCAGCCAAGGAGTGGGGGGAGTGGGTGAAAAACTGTTTTTT,CASSQGVGGVGEKLFF
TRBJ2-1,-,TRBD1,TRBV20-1,TGCAGTGCCAGAGGACAGGGGACTTCCTACAATGAGCAGTTCTTC,CSARGQGTSYNEQFF
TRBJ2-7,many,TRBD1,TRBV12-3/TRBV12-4,TGTGCCAGCAGTTCTACAGGGGGGTCCTACGAGCAGTACTTC,CASSSTGGSYEQYF
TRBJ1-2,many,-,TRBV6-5,TGTGCCAGCAGTTACGGAGGGGGTAATGGCTACACCTTC,CASSYGGGNGYTF
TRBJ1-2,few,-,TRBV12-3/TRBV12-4,TGTGCCAGCAGCACTACGACAGTGGGCTATGGCTACACCTTC,CASSTTTVGYGYTF
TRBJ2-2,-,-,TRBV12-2,TGTGCAAGTCGCTCCGCCCCGGGACAGGCCCACACCGGGGAGCTGTTTTTT,CASRSAPGQAHTGELFF
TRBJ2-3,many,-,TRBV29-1,TGCAGCGTTATAAGTGGGCATACGCAGTATTTT,CSVISGHTQYF
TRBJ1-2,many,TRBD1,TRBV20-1,TGCAGTGCTACTCGGACAGGGGTCGGCTATGGCTACACCTTC,CSATRTGVGYGYTF
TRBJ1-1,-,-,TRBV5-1,TGCGCCAGCAGCCGGTGGGAGGGGTATGAGGCTTTCTTT,CASSRWEGYEAFF
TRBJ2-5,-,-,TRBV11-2,TGTGCCAGCAGCTTACTCTCCATCGGGGGCGGATATCAAGAGACCCAGTACTTC,CASSLLSIGGGYQETQYF
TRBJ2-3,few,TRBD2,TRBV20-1,TGCTGTGCTTTCACAGCTAGACTAGCGGGGAGCACAGATACGCAGTATTTT,CCAFTARLAGSTDTQYF
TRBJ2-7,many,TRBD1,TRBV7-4,TGTGCCAGCAGCTCCTGGGGACAGGGCAAGTACGAGCAGTACTTC,CASSSWGQGKYEQYF
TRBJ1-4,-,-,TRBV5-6,TGTGCCAGCAGCTTGGGAGGACGAAGCTTGGATGAAAAACTGTTTTTT,CASSLGGRSLDEKLFF
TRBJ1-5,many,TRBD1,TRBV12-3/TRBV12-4,TGTGCCAGCAGTCTCCACGAATGGGACAGGGATAGTCTGGCCCAGCATTTT,CASSLHEWDRDSLAQHF
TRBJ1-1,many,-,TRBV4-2,TGTGCCAGCAGCCACGTCGCAGGGAGGGACACTGAAGCTTTCTTT,CASSHVAGRDTEAFF
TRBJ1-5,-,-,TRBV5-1,TGCGCCAGCAGCCTCTTCGACAGTAGCAATCAGCCCCAGCATTTT,CASSLFDSSNQPQHF
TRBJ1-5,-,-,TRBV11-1,TGTGCCAGCAGCTTCAACGTCAATACAGGAGATGGTGGTCAGCCCCAGCATTTT,CASSFNVNTGDGGQPQHF
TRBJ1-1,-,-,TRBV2,TGTGCCAGCAGTCGGTTTATGAACACTGAAGCTTTCTTT,CASSRFMNTEAFF
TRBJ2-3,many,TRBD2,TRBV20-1,TGCAGTGCCCCCCGGGCGAGCGGGGGGGTCACAGATACGCAGTATTTT,CSAPRASGGVTDTQYF
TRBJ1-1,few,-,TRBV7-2,TGTGCCAGCAGCCCGCCCCTGGTCGGGGACACTGAAGCTTTCTTT,CASSPPLVGDTEAFF
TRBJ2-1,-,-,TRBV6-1,TGTGCCAGCAGTGAAGAGAGTCAGCAGTTCTTC,CASSEESQQFF
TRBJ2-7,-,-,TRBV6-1,TGTGCCAGCAGTGTAACAGACCCCTCCTACGAGCAGTACTTC,CASSVTDPSYEQYF
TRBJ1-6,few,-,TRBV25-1,TGTGCCAGCAGTGAGTCGTCGGGACACAGCCCCCCCAATTCACCCCTCCACTTT,CASSESSGHSPPNSPLHF
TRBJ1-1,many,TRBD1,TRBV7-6,TGTGCCAGCAGCAAACGGACAGGGAACACTGAAGCTTTCTTT,CASSKRTGNTEAFF